This TCR beta chain was recovered during a study of cytomegalovirus exposure and HLA in healthy donors. Primers for the PCR totalled 60 Vbeta and 13 Jbeta. Profiled with immunoSEQ multiplex PCR; TCRdb holds only in-frame clones, not every one. The sample records about 160,000 clones, 82% being singletons. The germline gives CDR1 SGHRS, CDR2 YFSETQ. V was trimmed by 5 bases and J by 2 bases, leaving 10 bases between them. The CDR3 covers 13 residues. The clonotype originates from a man aged 50 or older in good health and CMV-seropositive. The chain recombines TRBV5-1 with TRBJ1-2; no firm D call. What was sequenced was PBMCs. CDR3 DNA: TGCGCCAGCAGGGCGGATCTAAACTATGGCTACACCTTC. Protein product: CASRADLNYGYTF.